Presented here are 20 T cell receptor beta chains from one specimen sequenced in a study of blood T cells in healthy people across ages. The authors ran a second PCR of roughly 6 to 12 cycles using a sample-barcoded 5' primer and a J-beta primer mix. TCRdb independently ran MiXCR on the 5' RACE reads; one entry per CDR3 protein. The sample contains 700,000 to 800,000 distinct CDR3 sequences, around 40% of which appear only once. Sequenced input: blood. The receptors come from an older woman in good health.

This clonotype was seen a few times. In nucleotides, the CDR3 is TGTGCCAGCAGCTTACAGTCTAGCGGGAGTCAGGTGTCCTACGAGCAGTACTTC. This sequence encodes CASSLQSSGSQVSYEQYF. This sequence joins TRBV7-2 and TRBJ2-7; 10 bases fit TRBD2. The CDR3 runs to 18 residues. In germline, CDR1 is SGHTA, CDR2 FQGNSA. The ends lost 2 bases at V and 1 base at J; junction bases unmatched: 11.

To note about this clonotype: Since a much larger clone is just one base distant, this may be a read error. CDR3 bases: TGCGCCGGCAGCCAAAAGGCAGGGGGCGAGCAGTACTTC. Encoded protein: CAGSQKAGGEQYF. The chain links TRBV4-3 to TRBJ2-7, with TRBD1 matching over 7 bases. Per germline, CDR1 LGHNA and CDR2 YSLEER. The CDR3 contains 13 residues.

Turning to this clonotype: A read error may explain this, as a much larger clone is one base away. The gene calls are TRBV15 and TRBJ2-7; D uncertain. V lost 0 bases to trimming and J lost 0 bases, with 9 bases between them. The CDR3 has 15 amino acids. Germline CDR1 is LNHNV and CDR2 is YYDKDF (reference sequence). The chain's CDR3 is CATSRDRGSSYEQYF. CDR3 sequence (DNA): TGTGCCACCAGCAGAGATCGTGGCAGCTCCTACGAGCAGTACTTC.

The chain employs TRBV7-9 and TRBJ2-7; tentatively, D is TRBD2 (6 bases). Germline CDR1 and CDR2: SEHNR and FQNEAQ (reference sequence). V was trimmed by 1 base and J by 6 bases, leaving 16 bases between them. The CDR3 runs 15 residues. This chain's CDR3 is CASSLEPGEASEQYF. The CDR3 DNA is TGTGCCAGCAGCTTAGAACCGGGGGAAGCCTCCGAGCAGTACTTC.

V usage is TRBV15 and J usage is TRBJ1-5; 8 bases agree with TRBD1. Germline V lookup: CDR1 LNHNV, CDR2 YYDKDF (reference sequence). Trimming cost V 4 bases and J 0 bases; bases outside gene matches: 2. The CDR3 length is 15 residues. CDR3 sequence (DNA): TGTGCCACCAGCACCGACAGGGGTAGCAATCAGCCCCAGCATTTT. The encoded protein is CATSTDRGSNQPQHF.

As regards this clonotype: The CDR3 end shows no conserved phenylalanine or tryptophan, and so a read error is likely. This chain links TRBV12-3 or TRBV12-4 with TRBJ2-5, with 7 bases matching TRBD1. The CDR3 runs 17 residues. Unmatched junction bases numbered 12, after V lost 1 base and J lost 4 bases. CDR3 sequence: CASSLEPTGLGLETQYL. The CDR3 region has the DNA TGTGCCAGCAGTTTAGAACCGACAGGGTTAGGCTTAGAGACCCAGTACTTA.

This chain joins TRBV15 and TRBJ1-1; D is undetermined. The V end lost 6 bases, the J end lost 3 bases, and 5 bases lay between the germline ends. The CDR3 totals 11 residues. CDR1 and CDR2 from the germline V gene are LNHNV and YYDKDF (reference sequence). The CDR3 region has the DNA TGTGCCACCAGTGTACACACTGAAGCTTTCTTT. It codes for CATSVHTEAFF.

This clonotype was picked up a small number of times. V usage is TRBV5-5 and J usage is TRBJ1-1, with D possibly matching TRBD1 (5 bases). This CDR3 has 14 residues. The germline gives CDR1 SGHKS, CDR2 YYEKEE (reference sequence). V gave up 4 bases and J gave up 1 base, with 11 bases separating them. The CDR3 DNA reads as TGTGCCAGCAGCGAAGCGCAGGGGAACACTGAAGCTTTCTTT. This gives the protein CASSEAQGNTEAFF.

This rearrangement joins TRBV24-1 to TRBJ2-1; 11 bases are a match to TRBD2. There are 18 residues in the CDR3. V was pared by 4 bases and J by 4 bases, with 11 bases of the junction left unmatched. CDR1 KGHDR and CDR2 SFDVKD come from the germline V gene. CDR3 DNA: TGTGCCACCAGTGAGACCAAAACCGGGACTAGCGGATACAATGAGCAGTTCTTC. Translated, it gives CATSETKTGTSGYNEQFF.

The chain is built from TRBV5-8 and TRBJ1-3; D is perhaps TRBD1 (6 bases). V was cut by 1 base and J by 0 bases, with 14 bases left in between. This CDR3 region has 17 residues. Germline values: CDR1 SGHTS, CDR2 YDEGEE. The CDR3 here is CASSLRGRLSSGNTIYF. CDR3 DNA: TGTGCCAGCAGCTTGCGGGGGCGCCTAAGCTCTGGAAACACCATATATTTT.

This clonotype has at least ten counts. The chain carries TRBV20-1 and TRBJ2-1, with 13 bases identical to TRBD2. The germline V gene has CDR1 DFQATT and CDR2 SNEGSKA (reference sequence). With 3 bases clipped from V and 8 bases from J, the junction kept 13 bases outside the gene matches. The length of the CDR3 is 17 residues. For the CDR3, the DNA is TGCAGTGCTAGTGCACTAGCGGGGGGGCTTACACTCCATGAGCAGTTCTTC. It is translated as CSASALAGGLTLHEQFF.

J is TRBJ1-1 and V is TRBV7-4; a weak D match, TRBD1 (6 bases). The CDR3 sequence is 15 residues long. V was cut by 4 bases and J by 5 bases, with 17 bases left in between. Germline V gene sequence: CDR1 SGHVT, CDR2 SQSDAQ. The CDR3 region is CASSCAQGTRTEAFF. The CDR3 DNA reads TGTGCCAGCAGCTGCGCACAGGGAACGAGGACTGAAGCTTTCTTT.

This clonotype was observed a few times. This sequence joins TRBV6-1 and TRBJ2-6; no firm D call. Germline V gives CDR1 MNHNS, CDR2 SASEGT. V was trimmed by 1 base and J by 4 bases, leaving 14 bases between them. This CDR3 has 17 residues. DNA for the CDR3: TGTGCCAGCAGTGAAGAAAACAGCCTTTCCGGGGCCAACGTCCTGACTTTC. Its protein is CASSEENSLSGANVLTF.

This rearrangement joins TRBV20-1 to TRBJ1-5, with 8 bases aligning to TRBD1. Germline CDR1 reads DFQATT; CDR2 reads SNEGSKA (reference sequence). J lost 4 bases, V lost 2 bases, and 7 bases had no gene match. CDR3 length equals 15 residues. The CDR3, as DNA: TGCAGTGCTAGATCCCCGGGACAGGAGAATCAGCCCCAGCATTTT. This sequence encodes CSARSPGQENQPQHF.

The chain recombines TRBV24-1 with TRBJ2-1; 9 bases align to TRBD2. Trimming at V came to 9 bases and at J to 8 bases, leaving 13 bases not matched to a gene. The germline V gene encodes CDR1 KGHDR and CDR2 SFDVKD. The length of the CDR3 is 15 residues. The CDR3 coding sequence is TGTGCCACCCGTATGATTAGCGGGAGTAGAGATGAGCAGTTCTTC. Protein: CATRMISGSRDEQFF.

The rearrangement links TRBV7-9 to TRBJ2-1, with TRBD2 matching over 10 bases. CDR3 length: 14 amino acids. V gave up 5 bases and J gave up 9 bases; unmatched junction bases: 7. Germline CDR1 SEHNR, CDR2 FQNEAQ (reference sequence). The CDR3 region is CASSPSGGVGEQFF. CDR3 DNA: TGTGCCAGCAGCCCCAGCGGGGGGGTTGGTGAGCAGTTCTTC. Filled out from reference TRBV7-9 and TRBJ2-1, the complete variable domain reads DTGVSQNPRHKITKRGQNVTFRCDPISEHNRLYWYRQTLGQGPEFLTYFQNEAQLEKSRLLSDRFSAERPKGSFSTLEIQRTEQGDSAMYLCASSPSGGVGEQFFGPGTRLTVL.

This CDR3 is CASSLLGLEFDEQYF. The CDR3, as DNA: TGTGCCAGCAGCTTATTGGGACTAGAGTTTGACGAGCAGTACTTC. The chain couples TRBV7-2 to TRBJ2-7; 8 nucleotides align to TRBD2. The CDR3 has 15 amino acids. Germline loops: CDR1 SGHTA, CDR2 FQGNSA. J lost 5 bases, V lost 2 bases, and 8 bases had no gene match.

This clonotype was seen only a few times. A junction boundary mismatches the germline segment, possibly from a read error. The chain carries TRBV6-5 and TRBJ1-6; 7 bases line up with TRBD1. Germline CDR1 reads MNHEY; CDR2 reads SVGAGI. There are 13 residues in the CDR3. The DNA of the CDR3 is TGTGCCAGCAGGGAACAGGGGTATTCACCCCCCCACTTT. It encodes CASREQGYSPPHF.

The rearrangement uses TRBV6-5 and TRBJ1-1; 8 bases align to TRBD1. This CDR3 comprises 17 residues. V trimming: 0 bases; J trimming: 2 bases; junction bases outside the gene matches: 8. CDR1 and CDR2 from the germline V gene are MNHEY and SVGAGI. This chain's CDR3 is CASSYSYQGAVNTEAFF. The CDR3 DNA sequence: TGTGCCAGCAGTTACTCGTATCAGGGGGCGGTCAACACTGAAGCTTTCTTT.

This clonotype was seen only a few times. The chain employs TRBV10-3 and TRBJ2-3; 12 nucleotides line up with TRBD1. This CDR3 spans 14 amino acids. With V trimmed by 10 bases and J by 4 bases, 6 bases remained unmatched. The germline CDR1 and CDR2 sequences are ENHRY and SYGVKD. CDR3 in DNA: TGTGCCACTCAGGGGACAGGGGGCGCAGATACGCAGTATTTT. This encodes CATQGTGGADTQYF.